This T cell receptor (beta chain) came from a study of CD8 T cells in ankylosing spondylitis (dated by TCRdb to 2016 to 2017). Study-wide context: T cell receptor beta repertoires were profiled in healthy donors and ankylosing spondylitis patients so that disease-linked TCR variants could be found. Peripheral blood was sampled, and synovial fluid was additionally collected from ankylosing spondylitis patients. The full study cohort comprised around 25 ankylosing spondylitis patients and 110 or so healthy donors.

From its cysteine to its phenylalanine, the CDR3 spans 14 amino acids. Only the CDR3 DNA stays, 42 bases, in frame from base 1. V is pruned by 3 bases and J by 6 bases, leaving 6 bases of the junction without a gene match. From the germline V gene (reference sequence), CDR1 is LGHDT and CDR2 is YNNKEL. Paper-wide results and their limitations: Some motif variants had previously been reported in the synovial fluid and blood of reactive arthritis patients, which suggests shared mechanisms of disease initiation. Significant enrichment of the disease-linked clones was reported in matched synovial fluid samples from ankylosing spondylitis patients. Blood from ankylosing spondylitis patients appeared to be characterized by a TCR beta motif made up of several highly homologous amino acid variants. In peripheral blood, the disease-linked clones were found at relatively low frequencies and had a CD8+ phenotype.

Data came from an Illumina HiSeq 2500. Quantitative 5'-RACE with molecular barcodes was used to prepare TCR beta libraries. The source study handled its data this way. A new computational method based on a probabilistic model of VDJ rearrangement was used to identify disease-linked TCR variants. TCRdb trimmed public reads at Q25 via fastp, called clones via MiXCR and kept in-frame beta chains. CDR3 protein sequences are deduplicated, and each keeps its most common genes and DNA. TCRdb's processing, not the authors' own work, is the source of the V and J calls. In all, the sample holds 450,000 or so distinct CDR3 sequences, and around 26% of those were seen once. The ten largest clones represent about 0.9% of the sample. On this clonotype: It has no known antigen specificity. No much larger clone is present one base from it, and per-base qualities are unavailable.

Sequenced material: blood, either unsorted or a sorted T cell fraction (not recorded which). The sequence links TRBV3-1 to TRBJ2-3, with 7 central nucleotides matching TRBD2. This TCR was recovered from a male donor with ankylosing spondylitis. For the CDR3, the sequence is CASSQLGGSDTQYF. The nucleotide sequence is given as TGTGCCAGCAGCCAGTTGGGCGGGAGTGATACGCAGTATTTT.